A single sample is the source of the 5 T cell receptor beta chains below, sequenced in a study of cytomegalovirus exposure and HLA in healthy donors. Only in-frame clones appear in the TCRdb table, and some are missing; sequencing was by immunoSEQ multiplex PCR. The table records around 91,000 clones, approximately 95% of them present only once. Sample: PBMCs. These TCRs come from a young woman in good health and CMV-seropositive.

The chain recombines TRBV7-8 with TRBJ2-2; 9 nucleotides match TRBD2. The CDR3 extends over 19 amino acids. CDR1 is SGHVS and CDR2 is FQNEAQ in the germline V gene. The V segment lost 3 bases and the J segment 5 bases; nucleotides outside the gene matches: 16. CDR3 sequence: CASSLGALGAGGLTGELFF. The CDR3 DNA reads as TGTGCCAGCAGCTTGGGGGCCCTTGGTGCGGGAGGGCTGACCGGGGAGCTGTTTTTT. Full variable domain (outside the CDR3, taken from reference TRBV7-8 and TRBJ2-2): GAGVSQSPRYKVAKRGQDVALRCDPISGHVSLFWYQQALGQGPEFLTYFQNEAQLDKSGLPSDRFFAERPEGSVSTLKIQRTQQEDSAVYLCASSLGALGAGGLTGELFFGEGSRLTVL.

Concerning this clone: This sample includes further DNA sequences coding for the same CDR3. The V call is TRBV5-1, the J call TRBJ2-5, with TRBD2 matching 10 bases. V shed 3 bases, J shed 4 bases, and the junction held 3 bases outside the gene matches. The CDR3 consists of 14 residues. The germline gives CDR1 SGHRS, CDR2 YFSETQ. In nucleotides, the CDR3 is TGCGCCAGCAGCTCCCGACTAGCGGGAGAGACCCAGTACTTC. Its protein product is CASSSRLAGETQYF.

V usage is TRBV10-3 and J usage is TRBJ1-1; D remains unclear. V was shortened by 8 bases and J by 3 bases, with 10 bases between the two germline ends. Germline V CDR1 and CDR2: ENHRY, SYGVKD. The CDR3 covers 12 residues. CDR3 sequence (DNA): TGTGCCATCCGGCGAGGAGACACTGAAGCTTTCTTT. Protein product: CAIRRGDTEAFF.

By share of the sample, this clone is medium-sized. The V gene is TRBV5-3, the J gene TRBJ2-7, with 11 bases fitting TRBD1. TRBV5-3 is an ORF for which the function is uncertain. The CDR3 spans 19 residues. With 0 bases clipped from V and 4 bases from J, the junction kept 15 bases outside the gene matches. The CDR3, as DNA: TGTGCCAGAAGCTTGGCCGGGCGGTTCGGGACAGGGGGTGGATACGAGCAGTACTTC. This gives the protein CARSLAGRFGTGGGYEQYF.

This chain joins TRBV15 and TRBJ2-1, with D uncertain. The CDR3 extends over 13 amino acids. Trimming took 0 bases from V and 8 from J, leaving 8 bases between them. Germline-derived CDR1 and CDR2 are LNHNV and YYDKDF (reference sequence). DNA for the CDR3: TGTGCCACCAGCAGAGATTTAAATGATGAGCAGTTCTTC. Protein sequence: CATSRDLNDEQFF.